Listed here is a single T cell receptor beta chain. The target antigen is unknown. The sample originates from a study of CD8 T cells in Susac syndrome. Overall study: When their blood was taken, patients with Susac syndrome were therapy-naive, taking corticosteroids, or taking intravenous immunoglobulin alone. Study results and caveats: Clonal expansion did not appear in Susac syndrome CD4+ T cell repertoires.

CDR3 length equals 17 residues. Germline CDR1 reads SGHAT; CDR2 reads FQNNGV. Unmatched junction bases numbered 6, after V lost 1 base and J lost 3 bases. RNA amounts of roughly 0.45 to 1 ug underwent reverse transcription with random hexamers. TCRdb re-called the immunoSEQ multiplex PCR reads with MiXCR, one entry per CDR3 protein. The profile shows some 99,000 distinct CDR3 sequences, around 94% of them singletons. The authors carried out high-throughput sequencing of TCR beta. They applied it to CD8+ and CD4+ T cells obtained from blood. This TCR was sampled from a human donor with Susac syndrome. Sequencing was performed on CD4+ T cells from PBMCs. The J gene is TRBJ2-1, the V gene TRBV11-2; 10 bases fit TRBD1. The CDR3 DNA reads TGTGCCAGCAGCTTAGTCGGACGGGACAGGGGCTACAATGAGCAGTTCTTC. It is translated as CASSLVGRDRGYNEQFF.